The next 21 T cell receptor beta chains were all read from a single sample in a study of response to subunit inactivated influenza vaccine. TCRdb reanalysed the RT-PCR reads using MiXCR and keeps one entry per CDR3 protein. The table has hundreds of thousands of distinct CDR3 sequences, 21% seen once; the top ten hold 10%. The sequencing used PBMCs from blood, collected approximately 20 months after vaccination. The receptors originated from a man in his fifties or sixties who received an inactivated influenza vaccine.

The V gene is TRBV10-3, the J gene TRBJ2-3, with D perhaps given as TRBD1 or TRBD2 (6 bases each). The V end lost 6 bases, the J end lost 3 bases, and 16 bases lay between the germline ends. The CDR3 contains 15 residues. Per the germline V gene, CDR1 is ENHRY and CDR2 is SYGVKD. This CDR3 is CAISATIGGTDTQYF. CDR3 sequence (DNA): TGTGCCATCAGCGCGACTATAGGGGGGACAGATACGCAGTATTTT.

In this sample, this clonotype turned up a few times. The chain uses TRBV12-3 or TRBV12-4 and TRBJ2-7; no clear D gene. CDR3 size: 14 residues. Between the trimmed V and J ends, which lost 1 base and 5 bases, there was a span of 12 bases. The chain's CDR3 is CASSLGLPQDEQYF. Here the CDR3 DNA reads TGTGCCAGCAGTTTAGGACTCCCGCAGGACGAGCAGTACTTC.

This clonotype was counted only a few times. The rearrangement joins TRBV11-2 to TRBJ1-1, with a weak D call TRBD1 (6 bases). The germline CDR1 and CDR2 sequences are SGHAT and FQNNGV. The CDR3 extends over 14 amino acids. The V and J ends lost 2 bases and 4 bases respectively, with 11 bases between them. Here the CDR3 DNA reads TGTGCCAGCAGCTTATCACAGGGACGCACTGAAGCTTTCTTT. The encoded protein is CASSLSQGRTEAFF. Based on the CDR3 plus reference TRBV11-2 and TRBJ1-1, the full variable domain is EAGVAQSPRYKIIEKRQSVAFWCNPISGHATLYWYQQILGQGPKLLIQFQNNGVVDDSQLPKDRFSAERLKGVDSTLKIQPAKLEDSAVYLCASSLSQGRTEAFFGQGTRLTVV.

This chain uses TRBV2 with TRBJ2-3, with TRBD1 matching over 9 bases. Germline CDR1 is SNHLY and CDR2 is FYNNEI. J was trimmed by 3 bases and V by 6 bases; bases with no gene match: 10. The CDR3 length is 16 residues. In nucleotides, the CDR3 is TGTGCCAGCAGCCTAACGGACAGGGGAAGAACAGATACGCAGTATTTT. It translates to CASSLTDRGRTDTQYF.

The rearrangement links TRBV12-3 or TRBV12-4 to TRBJ2-7, with D hard to call. V gave up 2 bases and J gave up 2 bases, with 10 bases separating them. The CDR3 length is 14 residues. CDR3 bases: TGTGCCAGCAGTTTAAGGGCGGAGACCTACGAGCAGTACTTC. It codes for CASSLRAETYEQYF.

In this sample, this clonotype turned up a few times. This chain uses TRBV7-2 with TRBJ1-2; 8 nucleotides agree with TRBD1. The germline V gene has CDR1 SGHTA and CDR2 FQGNSA. There are 15 residues in the CDR3. The junction had 3 bases not matched to a gene; V was cut back by 3 bases and J by 0 bases. The CDR3 bases are TGTGCCAGCAGCTTGGCGGGACAGGCTAACTATGGCTACACCTTC. Protein sequence: CASSLAGQANYGYTF.

Only a few counts were recorded for this clonotype. The chain couples TRBV11-2 to TRBJ2-5; a possible D gene is TRBD1 (5 bases). The CDR3 is made up of 12 amino acids. V was pared by 2 bases and J by 5 bases, with 6 bases between. Germline-derived CDR1 and CDR2 are SGHAT and FQNNGV. CDR3 nucleotide sequence: TGTGCCAGCAGCTTAAAGGGGGAGACCCAGTACTTC. Protein product: CASSLKGETQYF.

This clonotype came up many times. The chain combines TRBV7-9 with TRBJ2-5; D gene uncertain. From germline, CDR1 is SEHNR and CDR2 FQNEAQ (reference sequence). This CDR3 has 11 residues. The V gene lost 8 bases and the J gene lost 4 bases, with 8 bases spanning the gap. This chain's CDR3 is CASSRRETQYF. The CDR3 DNA follows: TGTGCCAGCTCACGGCGAGAGACCCAGTACTTC.

The chain employs TRBV14 and TRBJ2-2; no definite D call. The germline CDR1 and CDR2 sequences are SGHDN and FVKESK. The length of the CDR3 is 12 residues. Trimming stripped 2 bases from V and 6 bases from J, with 4 bases between. The CDR3 nucleotides read TGTGCCAGCAGCCAAAGTTCCGGGGAGCTGTTTTTT. It specifies CASSQSSGELFF. The full variable domain, rest sourced from reference TRBV14 and TRBJ2-2, is EAGVTQFPSHSVIEKGQTVTLRCDPISGHDNLYWYRRVMGKEIKFLLHFVKESKQDESGMPNNRFLAERTGGTYSTLKVQPAELEDSGVYFCASSQSSGELFFGEGSRLTVL.

J is TRBJ2-5 and V is TRBV5-1; D is uncertain. CDR3 length: 15 amino acids. V lost 0 bases and J lost 4, with 13 bases in between. The germline V gene encodes CDR1 SGHRS and CDR2 YFSETQ. CDR3 bases: TGCGCCAGCAGCTTGGGTCTAGTTGGACGAGAGACCCAGTACTTC. Translating gives CASSLGLVGRETQYF.

The chain couples TRBV7-9 to TRBJ1-6, with 7 bases identical to TRBD1. Germline values: CDR1 SEHNR, CDR2 FQNEAQ (reference sequence). With 6 bases clipped from V and 8 bases from J, the junction kept 7 bases outside the gene matches. The length of the CDR3 is 14 residues. CDR3 nucleotide sequence: TGTGCCAGCAGGTCGACAGGGACGGATTCACCCCTCCACTTT. Protein product: CASRSTGTDSPLHF.

This clonotype came up a few times. The chain combines TRBV20-1 with TRBJ2-3; 7 bases fit TRBD2. V lost 7 bases, J lost 2 bases, and 6 bases stayed unmatched. Germline CDR1 reads DFQATT; CDR2 reads SNEGSKA (reference sequence). The CDR3 consists of 13 residues. This chain's CDR3 is CSVFGGTTDTQYF. CDR3 coding DNA: TGCAGTGTGTTCGGGGGGACCACAGATACGCAGTATTTT.

The chain recombines TRBV20-1 with TRBJ2-7; no firm D call. Germline V gene sequence: CDR1 DFQATT, CDR2 SNEGSKA (reference sequence). Deletions cut 4 bases from V and 6 bases from J, with 19 bases between. This CDR3 comprises 14 residues. CDR3 residues: CSANFGRTGGEQYF. In nucleotides, the CDR3 is TGCAGTGCTAACTTCGGCAGGACCGGTGGCGAGCAGTACTTC.

This sequence joins TRBV11-2 and TRBJ2-3; D not certain. Germline V gene sequence: CDR1 SGHAT, CDR2 FQNNGV. CDR3 size: 12 residues. Trimming stripped 4 bases from V and 4 bases from J, with 6 bases between. For the CDR3, the DNA is TGTGCCAGCAGCTACAGATCAGATACGCAGTATTTT. It encodes CASSYRSDTQYF.

The rearrangement links TRBV5-5 to TRBJ2-1; no reliable D call. V gave up 0 bases and J gave up 6 bases, with 10 bases separating them. This CDR3 region has 14 residues. CDR1 is SGHKS and CDR2 is YYEKEE in the germline V gene (reference sequence). The DNA of the CDR3 is TGTGCCAGCAGCTTGGGACTTAATATCAATGAGCAGTTCTTC. Translating it yields CASSLGLNINEQFF.

There are many counts of this clonotype. The V call is TRBV3-1, the J call TRBJ2-5; 10 bases are shared with TRBD1. Germline CDR1 LGHDT, CDR2 YNNKEL (reference sequence). Trimming at V came to 1 base and at J to 1 base, leaving 6 bases not matched to a gene. The CDR3 sequence is 17 residues long. DNA of the CDR3: TGTGCCAGCAGCCAAGTCAGAGGACAGGGGGGCCAAGAGACCCAGTACTTC. It yields the protein CASSQVRGQGGQETQYF.

This clonotype was seen a few times. V usage is TRBV12-3 or TRBV12-4 and J usage is TRBJ1-2, with D possibly matching TRBD1 (5 bases). The CDR3 runs 13 residues. The V gene lost 0 bases and the J gene lost 7 bases, with 9 bases spanning the gap. The CDR3 DNA reads TGTGCCAGCAGTTTAGCAGGGGATCGTGGCTACACCTTC. Amino acid sequence: CASSLAGDRGYTF.

This clonotype was observed many times. The chain employs TRBV6-2 or TRBV6-3 and TRBJ1-1; the D gene is possibly TRBD1 (5 bases). CDR1 and CDR2 from the germline V gene are MNHEY and SVGEGT. The CDR3 runs 15 residues. V lost 2 bases and J 4 bases, leaving 14 bases between the germline ends. The CDR3 nucleotides are TGTGCCAGCAGTTACCTTGGGACTTGGAGCACTGAAGCTTTCTTT. Its translation: CASSYLGTWSTEAFF.

This clonotype was observed a handful of times. The gene calls are TRBV5-5 and TRBJ1-1; 7 nucleotides line up with TRBD1. V lost 0 bases, J lost 4 bases, and 6 bases stayed unmatched. The CDR3 is 15 amino acids. CDR1 SGHKS and CDR2 YYEKEE come from the germline V gene (reference sequence). The CDR3 here is CASSLAGAGGTEAFF. DNA for the CDR3: TGTGCCAGCAGCTTGGCCGGCGCAGGGGGCACTGAAGCTTTCTTT.

The table lists this clonotype with a few counts. V usage is TRBV6-2 or TRBV6-3 and J usage is TRBJ2-2; 9 bases fit TRBD1. Per the germline V gene, CDR1 is MNHEY and CDR2 is SVGEGT. The CDR3 is 15 amino acids. The V and J ends lost 4 bases and 6 bases, in that order; junction bases with no gene match: 6. CDR3 loop: CASSLPGQGAGELFF. In DNA form, the CDR3 reads TGTGCCAGCAGTTTACCGGGACAGGGCGCCGGGGAGCTGTTTTTT.

The table lists this clonotype with many counts. The rearrangement links TRBV5-6 to TRBJ1-4; the D is unclear. Trimming cost V 4 bases and J 7 bases, with 11 bases left between them. Germline CDR1 and CDR2: SGHDT and YYEEEE. This CDR3 has 13 residues. The CDR3, as DNA: TGTGCCAGCAGCCCGGGTAGGGCTGAAAAACTGTTTTTT. This codes for CASSPGRAEKLFF.